This T cell receptor (beta chain) was profiled in a study of T cells after yellow fever vaccination. About the study: When fractions had low cell numbers, they were prepared with SMART-Seq v4 Ultra Low Input.

Of note for this clonotype: Its antigen remains unidentified.

Points from the study as a whole: Once the booster was given, most primary-vaccination clones reappeared, at just under 98% for CD4 and over 70% for CD8.

TCRdb called the 5' RACE reads again in MiXCR, with one record for every CDR3 protein. This table holds a few hundred thousand distinct CDR3 sequences, about 6.6% found once. The source was PBMCs, collected more than 40 days after the first yellow fever vaccination. The TCR originated in a man between 18 and 29 years old who received the YFV17D yellow fever vaccine.

The CDR3 coding sequence is TGCGCCAGCAGCTTGTATGCGGGGGGGGCCTACACCGGGGAGCTGTTTTTT. Translation: CASSLYAGGAYTGELFF. The rearrangement links TRBV5-1 to TRBJ2-2, with 9 bases aligning to TRBD2. Trimming removed 1 base from V and 3 bases from J; junction bases left unmatched: 7. The CDR3 is 17 residues long. The germline V gene encodes CDR1 SGHRS and CDR2 YFSETQ.